This TCR beta chain was identified in a study of early T cells in non-severe SARS-CoV-2 infection. V lost 5 bases to trimming and J lost 5 bases; unmatched junction nucleotides: 7. Germline loops: CDR1 DFQATT, CDR2 SNEGSKA (reference sequence). This CDR3 contains 13 residues. TCRdb redid the calling of the 5' RACE reads with MiXCR, one entry per CDR3 protein. The sample includes over 55,000 distinct CDR3 sequences, around 12% of them seen just once. V gene TRBV20-1 combines with J gene TRBJ2-5; 8 bases match TRBD1. The source is an adult who was a healthcare worker with PCR-confirmed SARS-CoV-2 infection or an uninfected control (not recorded which). Here the sequenced sample was whole blood, taken at baseline. The CDR3 region is CSARQGALETQYF. The DNA of the CDR3 is TGCAGTGCTCGTCAGGGGGCTCTGGAGACCCAGTACTTC.